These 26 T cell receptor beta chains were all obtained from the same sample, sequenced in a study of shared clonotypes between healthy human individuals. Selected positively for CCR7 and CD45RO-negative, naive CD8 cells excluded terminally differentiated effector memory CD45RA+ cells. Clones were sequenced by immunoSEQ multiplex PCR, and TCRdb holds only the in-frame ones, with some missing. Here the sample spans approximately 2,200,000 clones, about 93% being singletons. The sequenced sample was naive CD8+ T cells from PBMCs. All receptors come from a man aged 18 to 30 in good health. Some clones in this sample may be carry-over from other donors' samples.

Here the CDR3 DNA reads TGTGCCAGCAGCTTCTTTAGTGCCCCAAATGAGCAGTTCTTC. Translated: CASSFFSAPNEQFF. The J gene is TRBJ2-1, the V gene TRBV13; D gene uncertain. CDR1 and CDR2 (germline): PRHDT, FYEKMQ (reference sequence). With 3 bases removed from V and 7 bases from J, the gap between germline ends came to 13 bases. The CDR3 contains 14 residues.

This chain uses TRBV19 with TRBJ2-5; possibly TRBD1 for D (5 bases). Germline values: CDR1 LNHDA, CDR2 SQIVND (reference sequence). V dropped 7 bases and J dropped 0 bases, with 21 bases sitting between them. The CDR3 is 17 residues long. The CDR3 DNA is TGTGCCAGTACCAGTAGCCCAGGGTCGCTTTACCAAGAGACCCAGTACTTC. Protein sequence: CASTSSPGSLYQETQYF.

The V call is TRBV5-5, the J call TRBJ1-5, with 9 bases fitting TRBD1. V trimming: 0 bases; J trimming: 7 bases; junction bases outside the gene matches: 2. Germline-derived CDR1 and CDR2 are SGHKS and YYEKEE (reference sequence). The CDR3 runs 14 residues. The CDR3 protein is CASSLEDRGQPQHF. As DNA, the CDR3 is TGTGCCAGCAGCTTGGAGGACAGGGGCCAGCCCCAGCATTTT.

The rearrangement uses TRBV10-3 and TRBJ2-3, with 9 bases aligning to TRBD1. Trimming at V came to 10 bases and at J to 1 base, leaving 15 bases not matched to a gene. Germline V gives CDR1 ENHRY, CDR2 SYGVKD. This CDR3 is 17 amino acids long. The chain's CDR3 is CATTPTGTGLRTDTQYF. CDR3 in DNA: TGTGCCACCACCCCCACCGGGACAGGGCTTCGCACAGATACGCAGTATTTT.

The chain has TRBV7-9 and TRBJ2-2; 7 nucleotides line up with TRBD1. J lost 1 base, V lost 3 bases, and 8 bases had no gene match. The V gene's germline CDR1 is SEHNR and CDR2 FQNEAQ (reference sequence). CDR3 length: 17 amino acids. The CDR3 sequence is CASSLRGTVLNTGELFF. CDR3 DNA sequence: TGTGCCAGCAGCTTGAGGGGGACAGTACTGAACACCGGGGAGCTGTTTTTT. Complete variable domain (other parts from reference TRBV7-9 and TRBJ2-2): DTGVSQNPRHKITKRGQNVTFRCDPISEHNRLYWYRQTLGQGPEFLTYFQNEAQLEKSRLLSDRFSAERPKGSFSTLEIQRTEQGDSAMYLCASSLRGTVLNTGELFFGEGSRLTVL.

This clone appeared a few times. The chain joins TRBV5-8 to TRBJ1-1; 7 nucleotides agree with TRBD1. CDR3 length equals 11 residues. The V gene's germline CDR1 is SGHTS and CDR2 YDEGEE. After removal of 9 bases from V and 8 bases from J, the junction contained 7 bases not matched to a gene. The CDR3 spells CATTKDREAFF. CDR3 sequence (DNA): TGTGCCACCACCAAGGACAGGGAAGCTTTCTTT.

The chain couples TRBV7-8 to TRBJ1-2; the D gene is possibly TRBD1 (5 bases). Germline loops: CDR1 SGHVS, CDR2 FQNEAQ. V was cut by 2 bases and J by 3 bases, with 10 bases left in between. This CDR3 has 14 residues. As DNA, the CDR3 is TGTGCCAGCAGCTTATCCCGGGGGGACTATGGCTACACCTTC. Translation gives CASSLSRGDYGYTF.

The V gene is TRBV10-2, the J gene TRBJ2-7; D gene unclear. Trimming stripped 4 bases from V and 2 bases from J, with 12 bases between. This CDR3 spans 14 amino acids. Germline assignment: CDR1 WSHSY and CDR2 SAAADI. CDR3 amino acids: CASSVLGIPYEQYF. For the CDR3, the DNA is TGCGCCAGCAGTGTGCTGGGGATCCCCTACGAGCAGTACTTC.

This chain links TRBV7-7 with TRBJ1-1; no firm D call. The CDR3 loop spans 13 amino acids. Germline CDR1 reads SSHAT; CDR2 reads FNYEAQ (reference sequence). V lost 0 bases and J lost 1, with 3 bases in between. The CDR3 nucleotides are TGTGCCAGCAGCTTAGCTAGGAACACTGAAGCTTTCTTT. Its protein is CASSLARNTEAFF.

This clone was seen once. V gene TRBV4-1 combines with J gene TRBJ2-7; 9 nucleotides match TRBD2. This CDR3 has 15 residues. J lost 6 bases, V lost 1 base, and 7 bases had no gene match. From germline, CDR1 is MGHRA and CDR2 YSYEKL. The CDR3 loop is CASSQGLAVNSEQYF. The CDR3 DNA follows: TGCGCCAGCAGCCAAGGACTAGCGGTGAACTCCGAGCAGTACTTC.

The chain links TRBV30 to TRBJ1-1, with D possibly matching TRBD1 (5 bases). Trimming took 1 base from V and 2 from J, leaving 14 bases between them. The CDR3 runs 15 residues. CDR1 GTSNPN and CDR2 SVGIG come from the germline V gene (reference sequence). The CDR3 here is CAWSDYRDGNTEAFF. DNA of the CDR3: TGTGCCTGGAGTGACTACCGGGACGGAAACACTGAAGCTTTCTTT.

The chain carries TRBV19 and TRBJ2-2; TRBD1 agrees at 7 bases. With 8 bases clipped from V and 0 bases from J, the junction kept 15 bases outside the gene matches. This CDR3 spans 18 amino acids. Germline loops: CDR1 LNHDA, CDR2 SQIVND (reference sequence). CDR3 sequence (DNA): TGTGCCAGTGAGGGGTTTGCGTCGGGACAGTCGAACACCGGGGAGCTGTTTTTT. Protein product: CASEGFASGQSNTGELFF.

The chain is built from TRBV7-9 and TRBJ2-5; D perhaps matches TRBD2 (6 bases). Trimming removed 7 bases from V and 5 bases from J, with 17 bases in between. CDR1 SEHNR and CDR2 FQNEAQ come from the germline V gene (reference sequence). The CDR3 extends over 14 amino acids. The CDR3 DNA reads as TGTGCCAGCACCTTGCTTGGAGGGGAGGAGACCCAGTACTTC. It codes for CASTLLGGEETQYF.

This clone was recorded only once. CDR3 DNA sequence: TGTGCCAGCAGCTCGCACCCCGTCGGGACTAGCCTAGGCAATGAGCAGTTCTTC. This translates into CASSSHPVGTSLGNEQFF. The rearrangement joins TRBV11-2 to TRBJ2-1; TRBD2 matches at 9 bases. The CDR3 runs 18 residues. Germline V gives CDR1 SGHAT, CDR2 FQNNGV. Trimming took 4 bases from V and 6 from J; bases not matched to a gene: 16.

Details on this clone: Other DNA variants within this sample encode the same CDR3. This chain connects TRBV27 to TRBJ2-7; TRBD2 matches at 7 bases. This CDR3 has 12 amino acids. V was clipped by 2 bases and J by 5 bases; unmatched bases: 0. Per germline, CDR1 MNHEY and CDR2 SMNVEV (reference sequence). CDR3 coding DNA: TGTGCCAGCAGTTTAGGGGGGGACGAGCAGTACTTC. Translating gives CASSLGGDEQYF.

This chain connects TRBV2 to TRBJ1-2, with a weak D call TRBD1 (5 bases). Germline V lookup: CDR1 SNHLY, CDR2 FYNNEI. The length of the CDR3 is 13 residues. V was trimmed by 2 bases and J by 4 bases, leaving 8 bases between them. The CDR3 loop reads CASSEPGGYGYTF. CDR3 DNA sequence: TGTGCCAGCAGTGAACCGGGGGGCTATGGCTACACCTTC.

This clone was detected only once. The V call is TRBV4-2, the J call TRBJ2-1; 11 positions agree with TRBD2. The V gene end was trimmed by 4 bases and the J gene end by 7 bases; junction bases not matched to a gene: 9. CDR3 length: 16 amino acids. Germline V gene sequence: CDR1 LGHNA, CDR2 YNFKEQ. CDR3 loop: CASSPSHSGRGNEQFF. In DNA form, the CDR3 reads TGTGCCAGCAGCCCATCCCATAGCGGGAGGGGGAATGAGCAGTTCTTC.

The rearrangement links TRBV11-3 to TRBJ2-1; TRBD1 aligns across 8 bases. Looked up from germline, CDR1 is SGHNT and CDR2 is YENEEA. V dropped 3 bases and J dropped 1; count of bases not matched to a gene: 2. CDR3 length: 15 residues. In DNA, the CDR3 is TGTGCCAGCAGCTTCACAGGGGGTTCCTACAATGAGCAGTTCTTC. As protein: CASSFTGGSYNEQFF.

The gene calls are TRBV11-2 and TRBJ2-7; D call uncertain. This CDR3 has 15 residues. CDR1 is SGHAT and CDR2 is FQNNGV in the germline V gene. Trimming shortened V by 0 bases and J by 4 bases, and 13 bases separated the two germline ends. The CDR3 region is CASSLDYGRRYEQYF. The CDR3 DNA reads TGTGCCAGCAGCTTAGATTATGGGCGACGTTACGAGCAGTACTTC.

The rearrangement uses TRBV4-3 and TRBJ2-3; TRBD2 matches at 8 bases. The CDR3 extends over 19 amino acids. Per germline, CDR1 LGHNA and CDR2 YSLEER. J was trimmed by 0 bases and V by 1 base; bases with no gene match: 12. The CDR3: CASSQGQVLAGRSTDTQYF. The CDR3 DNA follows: TGCGCCAGCAGCCAAGGACAGGTCCTAGCGGGCCGGAGCACAGATACGCAGTATTTT.

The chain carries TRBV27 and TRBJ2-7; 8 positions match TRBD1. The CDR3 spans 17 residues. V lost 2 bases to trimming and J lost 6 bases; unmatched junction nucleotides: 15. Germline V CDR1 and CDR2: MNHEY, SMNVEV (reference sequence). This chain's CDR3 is CASSLLAGQGLGGEQYF. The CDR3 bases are TGTGCCAGCAGTTTACTGGCCGGACAGGGTTTAGGTGGCGAGCAGTACTTC.

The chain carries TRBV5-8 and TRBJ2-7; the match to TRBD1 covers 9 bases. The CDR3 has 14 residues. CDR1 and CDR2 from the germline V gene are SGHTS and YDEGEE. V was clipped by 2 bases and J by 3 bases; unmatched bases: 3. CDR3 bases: TGTGCCAGCAGCTTATGGGACAGGGACTACGAGCAGTACTTC. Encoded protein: CASSLWDRDYEQYF.

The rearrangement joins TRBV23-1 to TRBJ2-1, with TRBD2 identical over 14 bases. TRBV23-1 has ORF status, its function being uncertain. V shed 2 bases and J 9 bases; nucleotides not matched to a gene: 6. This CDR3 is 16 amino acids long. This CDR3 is CASSQTGTSGRVEQFF. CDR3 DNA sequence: TGCGCCAGCAGTCAAACCGGGACTAGCGGGAGAGTTGAGCAGTTCTTC.

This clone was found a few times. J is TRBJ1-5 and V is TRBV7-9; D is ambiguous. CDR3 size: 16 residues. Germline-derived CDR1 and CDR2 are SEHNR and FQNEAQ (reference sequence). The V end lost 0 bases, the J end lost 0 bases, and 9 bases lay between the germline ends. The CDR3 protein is CASSLAGVDSNQPQHF. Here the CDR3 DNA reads TGTGCCAGCAGCTTAGCCGGGGTGGATAGCAATCAGCCCCAGCATTTT.

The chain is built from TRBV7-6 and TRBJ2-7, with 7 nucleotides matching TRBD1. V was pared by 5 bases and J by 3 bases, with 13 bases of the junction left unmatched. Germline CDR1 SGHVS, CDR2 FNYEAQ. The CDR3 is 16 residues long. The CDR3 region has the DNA TGTGCCAGCAGCCCCGTTGCTGGGACAGCGAACTACGAGCAGTACTTC. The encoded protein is CASSPVAGTANYEQYF.

The CDR3 spells CASSVWGPSSGANVLTF. The CDR3 nucleotides read TGTGCCAGCAGCGTATGGGGACCCAGCTCTGGGGCCAACGTCCTGACTTTC. This sequence joins TRBV9 and TRBJ2-6; D tentatively fits TRBD1 or TRBD2 (5 bases each). Germline V gene sequence: CDR1 SGDLS, CDR2 YYNGEE. The CDR3 extends over 17 amino acids. V was pared by 1 base and J by 0 bases, with 11 bases between. Using reference TRBV9 and TRBJ2-6 for the parts outside the CDR3, the full variable domain is DSGVTQTPKHLITATGQRVTLRCSPRSGDLSVYWYQQSLDQGLQFLIQYYNGEERAKGNILERFSAQQFPDLHSELNLSSLELGDSALYFCASSVWGPSSGANVLTFGAGSRLTVL.